A selection of T cell receptor beta chains follows, all from one sample in a study of T cells after yellow fever vaccination. TCRdb independently ran MiXCR on the 5' RACE reads; one entry per CDR3 protein. The sample holds a few hundred thousand distinct CDR3 sequences, around 13% seen once. The sample consisted of CD4+ T cells sorted from PBMCs, taken 15 days after the yellow fever booster vaccination. The source of these receptors is a young man who received the YFV17D yellow fever vaccine. The CDR3 runs from the conserved cysteine through the conserved F or W. The D gene is left open where the match is weak. For some rows the clone size is stated as once, few or many, or as a class when expanded; others skip it.

J,D,size,V,DNA,CDR3
TRBJ1-6,.,.,TRBV9,TGTGCCAGCAGCGTAGCCCCGTCTTCACCCCTCCACTTT,CASSVAPSSPLHF
TRBJ2-2,.,.,TRBV20-1,TGCAGTGCTAGAGATGGTGTTACAGGGAGGAACACCGGGGAGCTGTTTTTT,CSARDGVTGRNTGELFF
TRBJ2-1,TRBD2,few,TRBV29-1,TGCAGCGTTGCTATACGGGGGGGCCCGTCGGAGGAGCAGTTCTTC,CSVAIRGGPSEEQFF
TRBJ1-4,.,few,TRBV25-1,TGTGCCAGCAGTGAATTGGGGCGGCAAAAACTGTTTTTT,CASSELGRQKLFF
TRBJ1-1,TRBD1,few,TRBV20-1,TGCAGTGCCATTCCCGGGACAGAGAACACTGAAGCTTTCTTT,CSAIPGTENTEAFF
TRBJ2-7,TRBD1,.,TRBV14,TGTGCCAGCAGCAACCTGCTCCGAGGACAGGGGTTATACGAGCAGTACTTC,CASSNLLRGQGLYEQYF
TRBJ2-7,TRBD1,.,TRBV7-6,TGTGCCAGCAGCTTGGGCCAGACAGGGGCGAACGAGCAGTACTTC,CASSLGQTGANEQYF
TRBJ2-2,.,many,TRBV11-2,TGTGCCAGCAGCTCAACCTCGACAGGTAGCCGGGAGCTGTTTTTT,CASSSTSTGSRELFF
TRBJ2-1,.,few,TRBV5-1,TGCGCCAGCAGCTTGGACAGTCGTGGTGAGCAGTTCTTC,CASSLDSRGEQFF
TRBJ2-3,TRBD1,few,TRBV20-1,TGCAGAGGGGGCACCGTCCAGGATACGCAGTATTTT,CRGGTVQDTQYF